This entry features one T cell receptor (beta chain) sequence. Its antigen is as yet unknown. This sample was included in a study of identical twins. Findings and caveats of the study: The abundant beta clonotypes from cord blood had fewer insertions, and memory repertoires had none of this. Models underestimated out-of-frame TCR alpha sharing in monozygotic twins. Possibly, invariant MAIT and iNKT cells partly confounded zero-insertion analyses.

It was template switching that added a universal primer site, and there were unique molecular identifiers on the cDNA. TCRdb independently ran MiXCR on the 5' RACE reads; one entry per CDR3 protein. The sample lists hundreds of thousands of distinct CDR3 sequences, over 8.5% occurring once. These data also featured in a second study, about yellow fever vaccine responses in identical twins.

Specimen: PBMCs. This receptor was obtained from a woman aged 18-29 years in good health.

The CDR3 loop reads CASSPDTFQYF. CDR3 coding DNA: TGTGCCAGCAGCCCGGATACGTTTCAGTACTTC. The V call is TRBV7-9, the J call TRBJ2-7; no definite D call. Germline CDR1 reads SEHNR; CDR2 reads FQNEAQ (reference sequence). CDR3 length: 11 amino acids. V was clipped by 5 bases and J by 10 bases, with 12 bases between them.